This T cell receptor beta chain was sequenced for a study of cytomegalovirus exposure and HLA in healthy donors. Looking at the study overall: The Caucasian-associated ancestry cluster held more than 80% of around 380 genotyped donors. General observations from the study: In vitro testing confirmed three CMV-associated chains as specific for CMV antigens. Most TCR beta V segments were productive about 90% or about 30% of the time in an earlier analysis. The sole available immune exposure information was CMV serostatus.

For this clone: Its antigen remains unknown.

The PCR was carried out with 60 Vbeta primers and 13 Jbeta primers. The table came from immunoSEQ multiplex PCR; TCRdb's copy has only in-frame clones and leaves some out. The table records 130,000 to 150,000 clones, over 70% of them present only once. Losses at the gene ends were 8 bases for V and 3 bases for J; bases not matched to a gene: 9. Per germline, CDR1 SEHNR and CDR2 FQNEAQ (reference sequence). The CDR3 is made up of 16 amino acids. The TCR comes from a male donor in good health and CMV-seronegative. Sample: PBMCs. The chain links TRBV7-9 to TRBJ2-7, with 14 bases lining up with TRBD2. The CDR3 reads CASATSGRAVVYEQYF. CDR3 coding DNA: TGTGCCAGCGCGACTAGCGGGAGGGCCGTTGTCTACGAGCAGTACTTC. Based on the CDR3 plus reference TRBV7-9 and TRBJ2-7, the full variable domain is DTGVSQNPRHKITKRGQNVTFRCDPISEHNRLYWYRQTLGQGPEFLTYFQNEAQLEKSRLLSDRFSAERPKGSFSTLEIQRTEQGDSAMYLCASATSGRAVVYEQYFGPGTRLTVT.